These 26 T cell receptor beta chains originate from one sample sequenced in a study of T cells in Graves' hyperthyroidism and ophthalmopathy (dated by TCRdb to the late 2010s). Receptors were amplified or captured by multiplex PCR. Sequencing relied on an Illumina HiSeq 2000. Amplification of TCR beta CDR3 regions was carried out from RNA transcripts. A first-round RT-PCR of the TCR CDR3 used the HTBI primer set with the Qiagen OneStep RT-PCR kit. TCRdb reran the public reads through fastp at Q25 and MiXCR, keeping productive beta chains. Every distinct CDR3 protein forms one entry, paired with its most common genes and DNA. A total of around 530,000 distinct CDR3 sequences appear in this sample, 15% to 20% of them only once. The leading ten clones occupy 17% of the sample. The sample consisted of blood. Receptors were obtained from a woman between 18 and 29 years old with Graves' ophthalmopathy.

V and J are TRBV28 and TRBJ1-2; 7 bases agree with TRBD1. CDR1 MDHEN and CDR2 SYDVKM come from the germline V gene. The CDR3 has 13 amino acids. V lost 4 bases, J lost 4 bases, and 3 bases stayed unmatched. This CDR3 reads CASSWTGIYGYTF. CDR3 DNA: TGTGCCAGCAGTTGGACAGGTATCTATGGCTACACCTTC.

This clonotype has ten or more counts. The J gene is TRBJ2-4, the V gene TRBV28; D may be TRBD1 (6 bases). CDR1 MDHEN and CDR2 SYDVKM come from the germline V gene. Trimming took off 2 bases at V and 0 bases at J, with 14 bases between the two ends. CDR3 length equals 17 residues. The CDR3 loop reads CASSLPDRLLAKNIQYF. In nucleotides, the CDR3 is TGTGCCAGCAGTTTACCAGACAGGTTACTAGCCAAAAACATTCAGTACTTC.

For this clonotype: This may come from a read error, since a much larger clone is one base off. The J gene is TRBJ1-3, the V gene TRBV15; D is unclear. The V end was cut by 0 bases, the J end by 2 bases, with 2 bases between. Germline V lookup: CDR1 LNHNV, CDR2 YYDKDF (reference sequence). The CDR3 has 13 residues. This chain's CDR3 is CATSREPGNTIYF. In DNA form, the CDR3 reads TGTGCCACCAGCAGAGAACCTGGAAACACCATATATTTT.

This clonotype was seen at least ten times. The rearrangement links TRBV28 to TRBJ1-5; D remains unclear. The V and J ends lost 2 bases and 6 bases respectively, with 20 bases between them. Germline CDR1 and CDR2: MDHEN and SYDVKM. This CDR3 has 17 residues. CDR3 sequence reads: CASSLGEGRPRGQPQHF. Written as DNA, the CDR3 is TGTGCCAGCAGTTTAGGTGAAGGCAGGCCCCGAGGTCAGCCCCAGCATTTT.

The table lists this clonotype with a few counts. V and J are TRBV18 and TRBJ1-4; D is undetermined. CDR3 length: 15 residues. Trimming shortened V by 4 bases and J by 0 bases, and 9 bases separated the two germline ends. Per germline, CDR1 KGHSH and CDR2 LQKENI. As DNA, the CDR3 is TGTGCCAGCTCACGGGCAAAAGCAACTAATGAAAAACTGTTTTTT. Residues: CASSRAKATNEKLFF.

This clonotype was counted many times. The V and J genes are TRBV18 and TRBJ2-3; TRBD1 matches 8 bases. After removal of 5 bases from V and 10 bases from J, the junction contained 5 bases not matched to a gene. Germline V gives CDR1 KGHSH, CDR2 LQKENI. The CDR3 length is 12 residues. The CDR3 is CASSDPGGAQYF. DNA for the CDR3: TGTGCCAGCTCAGATCCAGGGGGCGCGCAGTATTTT.

This clonotype showed up many times. This chain joins TRBV5-1 and TRBJ1-4; D not resolved. The CDR3 spans 13 residues. Trimming removed 0 bases from V and 6 bases from J, with 6 bases in between. Germline assignment: CDR1 SGHRS and CDR2 YFSETQ. In nucleotides, the CDR3 is TGCGCCAGCAGCTTGGAGGGAGATGAAAAACTGTTTTTT. Protein sequence: CASSLEGDEKLFF.

This clonotype was observed many times. This chain connects TRBV2 to TRBJ2-3, with 11 positions matching TRBD2. Germline trimming cut 6 bases from V and 6 bases from J; bases unmatched to any gene: 2. The CDR3 is made up of 13 amino acids. Germline V gives CDR1 SNHLY, CDR2 FYNNEI. The CDR3 nucleotides read TGTGCCAGCAGGTCTAGCGGGGGGGATACGCAGTATTTT. Its translation: CASRSSGGDTQYF.

Ten or more counts support this clonotype. V and J are TRBV7-2 and TRBJ2-1; D ambiguous. Trimming took 5 bases from V and 4 from J, leaving 21 bases between them. Per the germline V gene, CDR1 is SGHTA and CDR2 is FQGNSA. The CDR3 totals 17 residues. DNA of the CDR3: TGTGCCAGCAGCCATTTCGCCCAGCCGTACAGTTACAATGAGCAGTTCTTC. It yields the protein CASSHFAQPYSYNEQFF.

This clonotype came up many times. The V call is TRBV2, the J call TRBJ1-1; D ambiguous. Germline V gene data show CDR1 as SNHLY and CDR2 as FYNNEI. Trimming stripped 4 bases from V and 6 bases from J, with 15 bases between. CDR3 length: 14 residues. This CDR3 reads CASSADTPTAEAFF. The CDR3 nucleotides are TGTGCCAGCAGTGCCGACACACCAACGGCTGAAGCTTTCTTT. The complete variable domain, with remaining parts taken from reference TRBV2 and TRBJ1-1, reads EPEVTQTPSHQVTQMGQEVILRCVPISNHLYFYWYRQILGQKVEFLVSFYNNEISEKSEIFDDQFSVERPDGSNFTLKIRSTKLEDSAMYFCASSADTPTAEAFFGQGTRLTVV.

This clonotype was counted at least ten times. The rearrangement uses TRBV11-3 and TRBJ2-5; tentatively, D is TRBD1 or TRBD2 (6 bases each). Germline V lookup: CDR1 SGHNT, CDR2 YENEEA. V lost 2 bases and J 0 bases, leaving 13 bases between the germline ends. CDR3 length: 16 amino acids. This CDR3 reads CASSLRGAPNQETQYF. The CDR3 coding sequence is TGTGCCAGCAGCTTAAGGGGGGCTCCCAACCAAGAGACCCAGTACTTC.

This clonotype was picked up many times. V and J are TRBV6-1 and TRBJ2-1; 8 bases are a match to TRBD2. This CDR3 comprises 15 residues. Germline CDR1 reads MNHNS; CDR2 reads SASEGT. The ends lost 3 bases at V and 4 bases at J; junction bases unmatched: 5. For the CDR3, the DNA is TGTGCCAGCAGTGATCGTAGCGGGGCGTACAATGAGCAGTTCTTC. Translation: CASSDRSGAYNEQFF.

The V call is TRBV10-3, the J call TRBJ2-2; TRBD1 aligns across 9 bases. The CDR3 totals 16 residues. V was clipped by 7 bases and J by 2 bases; unmatched bases: 8. Germline-derived CDR1 and CDR2 are ENHRY and SYGVKD. CDR3 in amino acids: CAITEGQGLNTGELFF. The CDR3, as DNA: TGTGCCATCACCGAGGGACAGGGCCTTAACACCGGGGAGCTGTTTTTT.

CDR3 protein: CASSIINRGQGNEQFF. CDR3 bases: TGTGCCAGTAGTATAATTAACAGGGGGCAGGGAAATGAGCAGTTCTTC. The chain couples TRBV19 to TRBJ2-1, with 9 bases fitting TRBD1. Trimming took 2 bases from V and 7 from J; bases not matched to a gene: 9. Per germline, CDR1 LNHDA and CDR2 SQIVND (reference sequence). The CDR3 spans 16 residues.

In this sample, this clonotype turned up many times. The chain has TRBV3-1 and TRBJ2-2, with D maybe TRBD2 (6 bases). CDR1 and CDR2 (germline): LGHDT, YNNKEL (reference sequence). V was pared by 0 bases and J by 2 bases, with 13 bases between. The CDR3 contains 17 residues. The CDR3 spells CASSQDRGGDNTGELFF. CDR3 DNA: TGTGCCAGCAGCCAAGATAGGGGCGGGGATAACACCGGGGAGCTGTTTTTT.

This clonotype was observed once. The chain links TRBV4-1 to TRBJ2-7; D uncertain. There are 15 residues in the CDR3. V was cut by 0 bases and J by 3 bases, with 12 bases left in between. CDR1 and CDR2 (germline): MGHRA, YSYEKL. CDR3 loop: CASSQDSARLYEQYF. The CDR3 coding sequence is TGCGCCAGCAGCCAAGATTCGGCTAGACTCTACGAGCAGTACTTC.

This clonotype has at least ten counts. The chain has TRBV18 and TRBJ2-1; the D is unclear. The germline gives CDR1 KGHSH, CDR2 LQKENI. The CDR3 has 14 residues. Trimming cost V 0 bases and J 8 bases, with 11 bases left between them. The CDR3 nucleotides read TGTGCCAGCTCACCACCGTCCAGCTGGGATGAGCAGTTCTTC. Amino acids: CASSPPSSWDEQFF.

This chain uses TRBV20-1 with TRBJ2-7, with TRBD2 matching 11 bases. The V segment lost 5 bases and the J segment 4 bases; nucleotides outside the gene matches: 10. This CDR3 contains 15 residues. Germline CDR1 is DFQATT and CDR2 is SNEGSKA (reference sequence). CDR3 in amino acids: CSAGRGTSGTYEQYF. CDR3 bases: TGCAGTGCTGGCCGCGGGACTAGCGGAACGTACGAGCAGTACTTC.

This clonotype was counted many times. The chain joins TRBV9 to TRBJ2-7; possible D gene TRBD1, 6 bases. The CDR3 is 13 amino acids. Germline V gene sequence: CDR1 SGDLS, CDR2 YYNGEE. Trimming left V 4 bases short and J 4 bases short, with 12 bases between. The CDR3 spells CASSPNRDYEQYF. CDR3 sequence (DNA): TGTGCCAGCAGCCCCAACAGGGATTACGAGCAGTACTTC.

This clonotype has a handful of counts. The CDR3 DNA sequence: TGTGCCAGCAGCTTAGGAGGTGGTGGGACAGGGTTTTCGAACACTGAAGCTTTCTTT. Translation gives CASSLGGGGTGFSNTEAFF. This chain connects TRBV7-6 to TRBJ1-1; TRBD1 matches 9 bases. V lost 1 base and J lost 1; bases outside the gene matches: 13. There are 19 residues in the CDR3. CDR1 and CDR2 from the germline V gene are SGHVS and FNYEAQ.

This clonotype has ten or more counts. The chain uses TRBV11-2 and TRBJ2-2; TRBD2 might be the D (6 bases). With 2 bases removed from V and 7 bases from J, the gap between germline ends came to 14 bases. The CDR3 extends over 15 amino acids. The germline CDR1 and CDR2 sequences are SGHAT and FQNNGV. CDR3 nucleotides: TGTGCCAGCAGCTTAAGGAGGGGCTTGCACGGGGAGCTGTTTTTT. Encoded protein: CASSLRRGLHGELFF.

The chain is built from TRBV28 and TRBJ1-5; D not resolved. In germline, CDR1 is MDHEN, CDR2 SYDVKM. Trimming removed 5 bases at V and 7 bases at J, with 15 bases between. CDR3 length: 14 amino acids. For the CDR3, the DNA is TGTGCCAGCAGTCCTGGGTCAAGCCCCCAGCCCCAGCATTTT. Translation: CASSPGSSPQPQHF.

This clonotype has only a few counts. This chain joins TRBV20-1 and TRBJ2-1, with D perhaps matching TRBD1 (6 bases). Germline values: CDR1 DFQATT, CDR2 SNEGSKA (reference sequence). The V and J ends lost 3 bases and 4 bases respectively, with 16 bases between them. This CDR3 contains 15 residues. CDR3 loop: CSASVGAIGYNEQFF. CDR3 DNA sequence: TGCAGTGCTAGCGTGGGGGCAATAGGGTACAATGAGCAGTTCTTC.

This clonotype was found a few times. CDR3 coding DNA: TGTGCCAGCAGCGGGAATGAGATCGGGGAGCTGTTTTTT. It is translated as CASSGNEIGELFF. The rearrangement uses TRBV9 and TRBJ2-2; D unresolved. The CDR3 covers 13 residues. In germline, CDR1 is SGDLS, CDR2 YYNGEE. V was clipped by 3 bases and J by 7 bases, with 10 bases between them.

Remarks on this clonotype: Given a much more abundant clone one base away, this may be a read error. V usage is TRBV9 and J usage is TRBJ2-1; TRBD2 matches 8 bases. After removal of 3 bases from V and 12 bases from J, the junction contained 17 bases not matched to a gene. Germline V gene sequence: CDR1 SGDLS, CDR2 YYNGEE. There are 16 residues in the CDR3. The CDR3: CASSESVPGLAGGQFF. CDR3 in DNA: TGTGCCAGCAGCGAAAGCGTTCCTGGACTAGCTGGTGGGCAGTTCTTC.

The chain employs TRBV18 and TRBJ1-1, with D perhaps matching TRBD1 (6 bases). The CDR3 loop spans 15 amino acids. The germline V and J ends were trimmed by 0 bases and 3 bases, with 11 bases remaining between them. Germline lookup yields CDR1 KGHSH and CDR2 LQKENI. The CDR3 protein is CASSPPGGLDTEAFF. The CDR3 region has the DNA TGTGCCAGCTCACCACCGGGGGGCCTGGACACTGAAGCTTTCTTT.